Listed here is a single T cell receptor (beta chain). As yet, its antigen is unknown. The method, 5' RACE with UMI labels, was used to prepare the TRB cDNA libraries. From the 5' RACE reads, TCRdb lists one entry per CDR3 protein and no DNA. This sample lists 100,000 to 150,000 distinct CDR3 sequences; its ten largest clones have approximately 0.29%. Subsets of CD8+ T cells were each sorted in triplicate at approximately 300,000 cells apiece. This entry is derived from a study of CXCR3-negative and CXCR3-positive naive CD8 T cells. Findings and caveats of the study: Hydrophobicity was higher for TRB CDR3s found in CXCR3-positive naive cells than in CXCR3-negative naive cells. TRB CDR3 properties served as the basis for inferring TCR strength, and surface CD5 was comparable between naive subsets. Naive cells that were CXCR3-negative or CXCR3-positive used TRBV-TRBJ genes alike, while memory cells diverged.

Germline values: CDR1 DFQATT, CDR2 SNEGSKA (reference sequence). The CDR3 sequence is 13 residues long. The V gene is TRBV20-1, the J gene TRBJ1-1; TCRdb outputs TRBD1, but without DNA this stays unchecked. This sequence was found in a human donor in good health. Some clones in this sample may be carry-over from other donors' samples. Sequencing used naive CXCR3- CD8+ T cells from blood. Subset meaning: CD45RO-CCR7+CD27+CD95- naive CD8+ T cells lacking CXCR3 (TNR3-). CDR3 sequence reads: CSALDSLNTEAFF.